Following are 19 T cell receptor beta chains from one sample sequenced in a study of T cells after yellow fever vaccination. TCRdb passed the 5' RACE reads through MiXCR, listing each CDR3 protein once. Altogether about 320,000 distinct CDR3 sequences are present, 6.8% being singletons, with the ten largest covering 18%. Sequencing used PBMCs, obtained about 41 days after the first yellow fever vaccination. The receptors come from a man between 18 and 35 years old who received the YFV17D yellow fever vaccine.

A few counts support this clonotype. The chain joins TRBV20-1 to TRBJ1-2, with 7 positions matching TRBD1. With 6 bases clipped from V and 12 bases from J, the junction kept 13 bases outside the gene matches. The CDR3 extends over 12 amino acids. CDR1 DFQATT and CDR2 SNEGSKA come from the germline V gene (reference sequence). For the CDR3, the DNA is TGCAGTGCGAAGAGGGGAGGGGGCGCACACACCTTC. Its translation is CSAKRGGGAHTF.

This chain links TRBV5-1 with TRBJ2-1, with 8 positions matching TRBD2. Trimming removed 4 bases from V and 0 bases from J; junction bases left unmatched: 9. The CDR3 totals 17 residues. CDR1 and CDR2 from the germline V gene are SGHRS and YFSETQ. The CDR3 spells CASSRGGAETSYNEQFF. The DNA for the CDR3 is TGCGCCAGCAGCCGGGGGGGTGCAGAAACCTCCTACAATGAGCAGTTCTTC.

This clonotype showed up many times. The chain has TRBV7-2 and TRBJ2-6; D is unclear. In germline, CDR1 is SGHTA, CDR2 FQGNSA. Trimming shortened V by 4 bases and J by 4 bases, and 11 bases separated the two germline ends. CDR3 length: 15 residues. The DNA for the CDR3 is TGTGCCAGCAGCTCCTATAGCCTCGGGGCCAACGTCCTGACTTTC. Translating gives CASSSYSLGANVLTF. The full variable domain, in which reference TRBV7-2 and TRBJ2-6 provide the parts outside the CDR3, is GAGVSQSPSNKVTEKGKDVELRCDPISGHTALYWYRQSLGQGLEFLIYFQGNSAPDKSGLPSDRFSAERTGGSVSTLTIQRTQQEDSAVYLCASSSYSLGANVLTFGAGSRLTVL.

The chain is built from TRBV10-3 and TRBJ2-7, with D possibly TRBD1 on 5 matching bases. In germline, CDR1 is ENHRY, CDR2 SYGVKD. Trimming cost V 2 bases and J 0 bases, with 14 bases left between them. The CDR3 covers 16 residues. Here the CDR3 reads CAISETGDRGSYEQYV. The CDR3 DNA is TGTGCCATCAGTGAGACAGGAGACAGAGGCTCCTACGAGCAGTACGTC.

The chain links TRBV20-1 to TRBJ1-1; D possibly corresponds to TRBD1 (5 bases). Trimming left V 6 bases short and J 4 bases short, with 21 bases between. The CDR3 is 15 residues long. The germline CDR1 and CDR2 sequences are DFQATT and SNEGSKA (reference sequence). CDR3 amino acids: CSAPSPRGGGTEAFF. CDR3 sequence (DNA): TGCAGTGCCCCATCCCCTCGGGGGGGTGGCACTGAAGCTTTCTTT.

This clonotype has at least ten counts. DNA of the CDR3: TGTGCCAGCGGATTAGGACACTACAATGAGCAGTTCTTC. It specifies CASGLGHYNEQFF. The chain has TRBV21-1 and TRBJ2-1; the D call of TRBD1 is as the table states it, not checked on the DNA. TRBV21-1 is deemed a pseudogene. The CDR3 spans 13 residues.

The rearrangement uses TRBV12-3 or TRBV12-4 and TRBJ2-4, with 7 nucleotides matching TRBD1. The CDR3 has 16 residues. The J segment lost 3 bases and the V segment lost 3 bases, leaving 8 bases of the junction unmatched. The CDR3, as DNA: TGTGCCAGCAGTTTGATTCAGGGGGAGATCAAAAACATTCAGTACTTC. As protein: CASSLIQGEIKNIQYF.

A few counts support this clonotype. J is TRBJ2-1 and V is TRBV4-3; D gene ambiguous. This CDR3 region has 17 residues. The germline V gene has CDR1 LGHNA and CDR2 YSLEER. With 1 base removed from V and 5 bases from J, the gap between germline ends came to 18 bases. The CDR3 loop reads CASSQGVDFDIHNEQFF. CDR3 nucleotide sequence: TGCGCCAGCAGCCAAGGGGTAGACTTCGATATACACAATGAGCAGTTCTTC.

This clonotype showed up many times. This rearrangement joins TRBV5-1 to TRBJ2-5, with D possibly being TRBD1 (6 bases). Germline V CDR1 and CDR2: SGHRS, YFSETQ. The V end lost 2 bases, the J end lost 1 base, and 9 bases lay between the germline ends. The CDR3 length is 14 residues. The CDR3 here is CASSLQGFQETQYF. The CDR3 DNA reads TGCGCCAGCAGCTTACAGGGCTTCCAAGAGACCCAGTACTTC.

Of note for this clonotype: At one boundary the junction diverges from the germline segment, which might be a read error. This chain joins TRBV7-2 and TRBJ1-1; TRBD1 aligns across 8 bases. The CDR3 is 15 amino acids. Germline CDR1 reads SGHTA; CDR2 reads FQGNSA. The CDR3 is CASSLLQGGDTEVFF. CDR3 sequence (DNA): TGTGCCAGCAGCCTTCTACAGGGGGGAGACACTGAAGTTTTCTTT.

The sample holds a few counts of this clonotype. The chain combines TRBV29-1 with TRBJ2-5; maybe TRBD1 (6 bases). Trimming shortened V by 1 base and J by 2 bases, and 8 bases separated the two germline ends. The CDR3 is 13 amino acids. Germline loops: CDR1 SQVTM, CDR2 ANQGSEA. The CDR3 DNA is TGCAGCGTTGAAGTGGACAGACAAGAGACCCAGTACTTC. This translates into CSVEVDRQETQYF.

This clonotype was recorded many times. This rearrangement joins TRBV11-1 to TRBJ2-6; a weak D match, TRBD2 (5 bases). The germline V gene encodes CDR1 SGHAT and CDR2 FQDESV (reference sequence). With 1 base removed from V and 8 bases from J, the gap between germline ends came to 21 bases. The CDR3 consists of 18 residues. CDR3 DNA: TGTGCCAGCAGCTTAGTCAACGGGGTTGTGATGGGGACCAACGTCCTGACTTTC. Its protein product is CASSLVNGVVMGTNVLTF. Supplemented by reference TRBV11-1 and TRBJ2-6, the full variable domain reads EAEVAQSPRYKITEKSQAVAFWCDPISGHATLYWYRQILGQGPELLVQFQDESVVDDSQLPKDRFSAERLKGVDSTLKIQPAELGDSAMYLCASSLVNGVVMGTNVLTFGAGSRLTVL.

This chain links TRBV24-1 with TRBJ2-3; 16 bases are a match to TRBD2. The CDR3 contains 16 residues. V dropped 6 bases and J dropped 3; count of bases not matched to a gene: 2. Germline assignment: CDR1 KGHDR and CDR2 SFDVKD. The CDR3 coding sequence is TGTGCCACCAGTTTGGGACTAGCGGGGGGGACAGATACGCAGTATTTT. This sequence encodes CATSLGLAGGTDTQYF.

This clonotype was picked up a small number of times. J is TRBJ2-2 and V is TRBV4-1; 7 positions agree with TRBD1. CDR1 MGHRA and CDR2 YSYEKL come from the germline V gene. Losses at the gene ends were 1 base for V and 1 base for J; bases not matched to a gene: 6. The CDR3 is made up of 17 amino acids. The CDR3: CASSQAHRGRNTGELFF. CDR3 DNA: TGCGCCAGCAGCCAAGCCCACAGGGGAAGGAACACCGGGGAGCTGTTTTTT.

The gene calls are TRBV30 and TRBJ1-6, with D hard to call. This CDR3 spans 15 amino acids. Trimming removed 4 bases at V and 6 bases at J, with 16 bases between. Germline CDR1 reads GTSNPN; CDR2 reads SVGIG (reference sequence). The CDR3, as DNA: TGTGCCTGGAAACTCGCCCTGGCGGGTAATTCACCCCTCCACTTT. It yields the protein CAWKLALAGNSPLHF.

Ten or more counts support this clonotype. The chain has TRBV5-1 and TRBJ2-3; D may match TRBD1 or TRBD2 (5 bases each). This CDR3 contains 15 residues. Per germline, CDR1 SGHRS and CDR2 YFSETQ. With 2 bases removed from V and 0 bases from J, the gap between germline ends came to 10 bases. CDR3 amino acids: CASSFTGASTDTQYF. DNA of the CDR3: TGCGCCAGCAGCTTCACCGGGGCCAGCACAGATACGCAGTATTTT.

This clonotype was found a few times. V is TRBV25-1 and J is TRBJ2-5; 9 bases align to TRBD1. Germline CDR1 reads MGHDK; CDR2 reads SYGVNS. This CDR3 is built from 15 residues. V lost 5 bases and J lost 5; bases outside the gene matches: 9. The CDR3 sequence is CASSPPRQGGETQYF. The CDR3 coding sequence is TGTGCCAGCAGTCCCCCCCGACAGGGGGGCGAGACCCAGTACTTC.

This clonotype was seen a handful of times. The chain recombines TRBV7-2 with TRBJ2-1; TRBD1 aligns across 9 bases. Germline V gene sequence: CDR1 SGHTA, CDR2 FQGNSA. V was clipped by 6 bases and J by 8 bases; unmatched bases: 11. The CDR3 is 15 residues long. The CDR3 region is CASRRWGQGSYEQFF. The CDR3 DNA reads as TGTGCCAGCAGACGGTGGGGACAGGGATCATATGAGCAGTTCTTC.

This clonotype was recorded at least ten times. The V and J genes are TRBV4-3 and TRBJ2-3, with D possibly being TRBD2 (7 bases). The CDR3 runs to 17 residues. Trimming pared 4 bases from V and 2 bases from J, leaving 19 bases between. CDR1 LGHNA and CDR2 YSLEER come from the germline V gene. The CDR3 bases are TGCGCCAGCAGCCGCGGGGGCGCACCACCGATCACAGATACGCAGTATTTT. Translation gives CASSRGGAPPITDTQYF.